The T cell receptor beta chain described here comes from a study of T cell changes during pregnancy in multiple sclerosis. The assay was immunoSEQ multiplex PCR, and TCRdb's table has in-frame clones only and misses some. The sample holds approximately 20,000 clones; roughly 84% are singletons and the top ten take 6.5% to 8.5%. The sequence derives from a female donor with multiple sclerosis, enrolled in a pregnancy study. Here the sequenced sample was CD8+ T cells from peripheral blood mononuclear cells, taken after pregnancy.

The chain's CDR3 is CASSWGGRGRVYNEQFF. CDR3 DNA sequence: TGTGCCAGCAGCTGGGGCGGGAGGGGACGGGTCTACAATGAGCAGTTCTTC. This chain uses TRBV7-9 with TRBJ2-1; the match to TRBD2 covers 9 bases. V lost 4 bases, J lost 3 bases, and 10 bases stayed unmatched. CDR3 length equals 17 residues. Looked up from germline, CDR1 is SEHNR and CDR2 is FQNEAQ (reference sequence).